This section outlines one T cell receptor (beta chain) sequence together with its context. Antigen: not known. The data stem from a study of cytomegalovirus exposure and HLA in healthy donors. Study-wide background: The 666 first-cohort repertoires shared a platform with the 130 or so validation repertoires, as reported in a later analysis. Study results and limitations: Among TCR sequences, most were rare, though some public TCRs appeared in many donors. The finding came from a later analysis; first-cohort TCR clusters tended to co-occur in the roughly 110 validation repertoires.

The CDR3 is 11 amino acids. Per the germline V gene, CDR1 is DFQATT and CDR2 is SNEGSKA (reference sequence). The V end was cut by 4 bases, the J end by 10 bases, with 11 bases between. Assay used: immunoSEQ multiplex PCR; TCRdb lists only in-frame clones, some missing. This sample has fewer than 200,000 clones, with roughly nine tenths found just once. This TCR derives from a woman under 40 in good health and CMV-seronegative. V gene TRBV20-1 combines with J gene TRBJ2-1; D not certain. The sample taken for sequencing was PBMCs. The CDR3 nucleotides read TGCAGTGCTAACCTCGATCGGGAGCAGTTCTTC. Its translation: CSANLDREQFF.